This T cell receptor (beta chain) was captured by sequencing in a study of cytomegalovirus exposure and HLA in healthy donors. Amplification used 60 Vbeta primers and 13 Jbeta primers. The table came from immunoSEQ multiplex PCR; TCRdb's copy has only in-frame clones and leaves some out. The sample includes fewer than 250,000 clones, about 75% seen only once; the top ten take roughly 1.9%. CDR1 is GTSNPN, CDR2 SVGIG, per germline (reference sequence). Trimming left V 3 bases short and J 4 bases short, with 13 bases between. The CDR3 is made up of 14 amino acids. This sequence originates from a male donor in good health and CMV-seronegative. J is TRBJ1-3 and V is TRBV30; D unresolved. Source material: PBMCs. CDR3 in DNA: TGTGCCTGGAGCCTTGGAGGTGGCGGAAACACCATATATTTT. Amino acid sequence: CAWSLGGGGNTIYF.